Sequencing of this T cell receptor beta chain was carried out in a study of PD-1 blockade in classical Hodgkin lymphoma. Concerning this clone: The antigen is unknown.

Points from the study as a whole: TCR diversity at baseline was reported to be reduced in newly diagnosed patients relative to healthy donors. Lower baseline TCR diversity marked trial partial responders and progressors. The study found that TCR diversity rose significantly by C4D1 in CD4+ but not CD8+ cells.

Trimming at V came to 4 bases and at J to 9 bases, leaving 6 bases not matched to a gene. The CDR3 totals 13 residues. Germline values: CDR1 LNHDA, CDR2 SQIVND (reference sequence). Method: immunoSEQ multiplex PCR; TCRdb's copy keeps in-frame clones and lacks some. The sample contains over 35,000 clones, around 78% of which appear only once. Brentuximab vedotin exposure varied, and every patient relapsed after autologous stem cell transplantation. The chain recombines TRBV19 with TRBJ2-1; 7 nucleotides align to TRBD1. The sequence derives from a human donor with classical Hodgkin lymphoma. Source: peripheral blood mononuclear cells (PBMCs), taken at baseline. CDR3 in amino acids: CASSTKGGREQFF. In DNA, the CDR3 is TGTGCCAGTAGTACCAAAGGGGGCCGTGAGCAGTTCTTC. The variable domain in full, with the rest retrieved from reference TRBV19 and TRBJ2-1, is DGGITQSPKYLFRKEGQNVTLSCEQNLNHDAMYWYRQDPGQGLRLIYYSQIVNDFQKGDIAEGYSVSREKKESFPLTVTSAQKNPTAFYLCASSTKGGREQFFGPGTRLTVL.